A single sample gave rise to the 17 T cell receptor beta chains below, sequenced in a study of T cells in Graves' hyperthyroidism and ophthalmopathy. Amplified regions were TCR beta CDR3 sequences from RNA transcripts. Researchers ran a first-round RT-PCR on the TCR CDR3 using the HTBI primer set. TCRdb reanalysed the multiplex PCR reads using MiXCR and keeps one entry per CDR3 protein. The table has fewer than 450,000 distinct CDR3 sequences, approximately 14% seen once. Sequencing used blood. These receptors all come from a woman aged 55-70 years with Graves' ophthalmopathy.

The table lists this clonotype with many counts. V usage is TRBV28 and J usage is TRBJ2-1, with 7 bases lining up with TRBD1. CDR1 is MDHEN, CDR2 SYDVKM, per germline. The CDR3 spans 13 residues. Trimming took 5 bases from V and 8 from J; bases not matched to a gene: 6. This CDR3 reads CASSPRGRDEQFF. In DNA, the CDR3 is TGTGCCAGCAGTCCGAGGGGGCGCGATGAGCAGTTCTTC.

The V call is TRBV7-9, the J call TRBJ1-6; D gene uncertain. Per the germline V gene, CDR1 is SEHNR and CDR2 is FQNEAQ (reference sequence). The V and J ends lost 3 bases and 6 bases respectively, with 6 bases between them. The length of the CDR3 is 13 residues. The DNA of the CDR3 is TGTGCCAGCAGCTTCCCCTCTAATTCACCCCTCCACTTT. It is translated as CASSFPSNSPLHF.

This clonotype appeared many times. The rearrangement uses TRBV5-1 and TRBJ2-3, with 12 bases fitting TRBD2. V lost 4 bases, J lost 5 bases, and 11 bases stayed unmatched. This CDR3 comprises 17 residues. Germline CDR1 and CDR2: SGHRS and YFSETQ. The CDR3 coding sequence is TGCGCCAGCAGCCAACAGACTAGCGGGAGAGCTGGAGATACGCAGTATTTT. Translating gives CASSQQTSGRAGDTQYF.

This clonotype has a count of ten or more. J is TRBJ2-1 and V is TRBV2; 7 bases match TRBD2. The CDR3 runs to 14 residues. Germline V gene lookup returns CDR1 SNHLY and CDR2 FYNNEI. V was pared by 5 bases and J by 6 bases, with 7 bases of the junction left unmatched. The chain's CDR3 is CASSSPAGVNEQFF. The CDR3 region has the DNA TGTGCCAGCAGTTCCCCGGCGGGAGTCAATGAGCAGTTCTTC.

This clonotype was seen many times. The rearrangement joins TRBV2 to TRBJ2-3, with D maybe TRBD1 (6 bases). The V and J ends lost 6 bases and 2 bases respectively, with 12 bases between them. The CDR3 length is 14 residues. Germline values: CDR1 SNHLY, CDR2 FYNNEI. CDR3 DNA sequence: TGTGCCAGCAGGACGGGACACCTCACAGATACGCAGTATTTT. Its translation: CASRTGHLTDTQYF.

This clonotype was counted ten times or more. The chain links TRBV11-2 to TRBJ2-7; 10 bases fit TRBD2. CDR1 is SGHAT and CDR2 is FQNNGV in the germline V gene. The CDR3 is made up of 16 amino acids. Trimming removed 1 base from V and 4 bases from J; junction bases left unmatched: 7. In DNA, the CDR3 is TGTGCCAGCAGCTTAGTGCCTAGCGGGAGCATATACGAGCAGTACTTC. The encoded protein is CASSLVPSGSIYEQYF.

The genes are TRBV2 and TRBJ1-5, with D possibly matching TRBD1 (6 bases). Germline V gene data show CDR1 as SNHLY and CDR2 as FYNNEI. This CDR3 comprises 14 residues. The V end lost 5 bases, the J end lost 4 bases, and 12 bases lay between the germline ends. CDR3 in amino acids: CASSTWGANQPQHF. The CDR3 nucleotides are TGTGCCAGCAGTACTTGGGGGGCGAATCAGCCCCAGCATTTT. The full variable domain, with the rest looked up from reference TRBV2 and TRBJ1-5, is EPEVTQTPSHQVTQMGQEVILRCVPISNHLYFYWYRQILGQKVEFLVSFYNNEISEKSEIFDDQFSVERPDGSNFTLKIRSTKLEDSAMYFCASSTWGANQPQHFGDGTRLSIL.

This chain joins TRBV24-1 and TRBJ2-7; 13 bases fit TRBD2. Trimming took 3 bases from V and 3 from J; bases not matched to a gene: 7. CDR1 is KGHDR, CDR2 SFDVKD, per germline. This CDR3 comprises 17 residues. Here the CDR3 DNA reads TGTGCCACCAGTGATAGTGGGACTAGCGGGAACATCTACGAGCAGTACTTC. This encodes CATSDSGTSGNIYEQYF.

This rearrangement joins TRBV9 to TRBJ2-1; the D gene is possibly TRBD2 (5 bases). The ends were cut back, 3 bases at V and 4 bases at J, with 14 bases in the middle. This CDR3 comprises 15 residues. Germline loops: CDR1 SGDLS, CDR2 YYNGEE. This chain's CDR3 is CASSGRRENYNEQFF. In DNA, the CDR3 is TGTGCCAGCAGCGGGAGGCGAGAGAATTACAATGAGCAGTTCTTC.

Comments on this clonotype: The junction shows a germline mismatch at one end, possibly a read error. The chain is built from TRBV12-3 or TRBV12-4 and TRBJ1-5, with a tentative D call TRBD1 (5 bases). CDR3 length: 14 residues. CDR3 sequence: CASSLGQPNQLQHF. In nucleotides, the CDR3 is TGTGCCAGCAGTTTGGGGCAGCCCAATCAGCTCCAGCATTTT.

This clonotype came up many times. This chain links TRBV20-1 with TRBJ2-1, with 7 bases identical to TRBD2. V dropped 4 bases and J dropped 4; count of bases not matched to a gene: 7. This CDR3 comprises 14 residues. Germline lookup yields CDR1 DFQATT and CDR2 SNEGSKA (reference sequence). As DNA, the CDR3 is TGCAGTGCTACAGGTAGCGGGCCGTACAATGAGCAGTTCTTC. Translation: CSATGSGPYNEQFF.

This clonotype was found a few times. The chain links TRBV20-1 to TRBJ1-2, with no clear D. The V end lost 1 base, the J end lost 8 bases, and 11 bases lay between the germline ends. From germline, CDR1 is DFQATT and CDR2 SNEGSKA (reference sequence). The CDR3 covers 12 residues. As DNA, the CDR3 is TGCAGTGCTAGAGGGGTGGAGGAGGGCTACACCTTC. It is translated as CSARGVEEGYTF.

This clonotype was seen repeatedly, ten times or more. The gene calls are TRBV5-5 and TRBJ1-4, with D uncertain. Germline assignment: CDR1 SGHKS and CDR2 YYEKEE (reference sequence). CDR3 length equals 14 residues. V dropped 1 base and J dropped 4 bases, with 8 bases sitting between them. The CDR3 loop reads CASSLRSSNEKLFF. The CDR3 DNA sequence: TGTGCCAGCAGCTTGAGGTCCAGTAATGAAAAACTGTTTTTT.

This clonotype was observed many times. The V and J genes are TRBV9 and TRBJ2-1; D is undetermined. This CDR3 is 11 amino acids long. Germline CDR1 reads SGDLS; CDR2 reads YYNGEE. V lost 1 base, J lost 6 bases, and 2 bases lay in between. The CDR3 DNA sequence: TGTGCCAGCAGCGTAAGCAATGAGCAGTTCTTC. Protein: CASSVSNEQFF.

This clonotype has only a few counts. This sequence joins TRBV19 and TRBJ2-1; 9 nucleotides match TRBD2. This CDR3 is 19 amino acids long. Looked up from germline, CDR1 is LNHDA and CDR2 is SQIVND (reference sequence). Trimming took 0 bases from V and 2 from J; bases not matched to a gene: 11. In DNA form, the CDR3 reads TGTGCCAGTAGTATAGATAATAGCGGGAGCCTATCCCCCTACAATGAGCAGTTCTTC. Protein sequence: CASSIDNSGSLSPYNEQFF.

This clonotype was seen at least ten times. This chain joins TRBV3-1 and TRBJ2-7; D ambiguous. V was trimmed by 2 bases and J by 1 base, leaving 3 bases between them. Germline V gene lookup returns CDR1 LGHDT and CDR2 YNNKEL (reference sequence). CDR3 length: 12 amino acids. CDR3 coding DNA: TGTGCCAGCAGCCAACAATCCTACGAGCAGTACTTC. Translating it yields CASSQQSYEQYF.

In this sample, this clonotype turned up a few times. At one of its ends the junction is not consistent with the germline gene, which may arise from a read error. The V and J genes are TRBV28 and TRBJ2-3, with 9 bases that match TRBD1. Germline CDR1 reads MDHEN; CDR2 reads SYDVKM. This CDR3 contains 15 residues. For the CDR3, the DNA is TGTGCCAGCAGTTTTAACAGGGGGCGGACAGATACGCAGTGTTTT. Amino acid sequence: CASSFNRGRTDTQCF.